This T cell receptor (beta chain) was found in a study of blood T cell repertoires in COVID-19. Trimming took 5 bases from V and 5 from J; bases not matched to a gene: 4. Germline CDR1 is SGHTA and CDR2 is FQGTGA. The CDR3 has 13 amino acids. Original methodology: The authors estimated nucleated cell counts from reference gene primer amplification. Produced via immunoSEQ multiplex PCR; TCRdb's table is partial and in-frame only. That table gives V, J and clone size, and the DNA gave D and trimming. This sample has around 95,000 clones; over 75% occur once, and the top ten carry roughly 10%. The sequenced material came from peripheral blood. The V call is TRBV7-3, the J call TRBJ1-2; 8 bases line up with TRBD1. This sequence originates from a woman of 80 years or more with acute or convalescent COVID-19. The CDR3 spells CASSLGQGYGYTF. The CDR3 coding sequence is TGTGCCAGCAGCCTCGGACAGGGATATGGCTACACCTTC.